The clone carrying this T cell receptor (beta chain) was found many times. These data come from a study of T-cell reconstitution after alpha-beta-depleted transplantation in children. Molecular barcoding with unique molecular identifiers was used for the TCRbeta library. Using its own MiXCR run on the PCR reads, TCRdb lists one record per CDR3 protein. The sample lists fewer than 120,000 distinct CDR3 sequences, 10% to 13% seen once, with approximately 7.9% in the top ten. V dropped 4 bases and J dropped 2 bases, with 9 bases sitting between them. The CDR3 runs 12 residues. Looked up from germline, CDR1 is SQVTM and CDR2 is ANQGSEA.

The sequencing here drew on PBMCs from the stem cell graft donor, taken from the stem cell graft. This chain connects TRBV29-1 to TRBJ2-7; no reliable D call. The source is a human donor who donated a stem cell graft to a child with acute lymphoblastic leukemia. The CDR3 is CSVASGAYEQYF. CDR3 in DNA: TGCAGCGTTGCCTCTGGAGCCTACGAGCAGTACTTC.